The T cell receptor (beta chain) under discussion was sequenced for a study of blood T cell repertoires in COVID-19. Study-level background: Spain, Italy and the United States supplied samples that represented acute and convalescent COVID-19. PBMCs, B-cell-depleted T cells, or T cells provided the cDNA or gDNA that made up the material.

The V gene's germline CDR1 is SGHTS and CDR2 YDEGEE. The CDR3 contains 15 residues. Trimming pared 0 bases from V and 4 bases from J, leaving 12 bases between. In the original analysis: Estimation of nucleated cell counts was performed using reference gene primer amplification. The table came from immunoSEQ multiplex PCR; TCRdb's copy has only in-frame clones and leaves some out. Clone size and V and J calls were adopted from that table, with D and trimming inferred from the DNA. The data contain 210,000 or so clones, around 91% of them seen just once; the ten biggest clones take up 4% to 5.5%. This receptor was obtained from a woman in her forties with acute or convalescent COVID-19. Sequencing was carried out using peripheral blood. V gene TRBV5-8 combines with J gene TRBJ2-3; D call uncertain. CDR3 nucleotides: TGTGCCAGCAGCTTGGGAGGATGGCGGTCAGATACGCAGTATTTT. It specifies CASSLGGWRSDTQYF. The full variable domain, with the rest looked up from reference TRBV5-8 and TRBJ2-3, is EAGVTQSPTHLIKTRGQQATLRCSPISGHTSVYWYQQALGLGLQFLLWYDEGEERNRGNFPPRFSGRQFPNYSSELNVNALELEDSALYLCASSLGGWRSDTQYFGPGTRLTVL.